This T cell receptor (beta chain) was observed in a study of tumor-infiltrating lymphocytes in primary liver carcinoma. V shed 3 bases and J shed 5 bases, with 11 bases lying between them. The V gene's germline CDR1 is ENHRY and CDR2 SYGVKD. The CDR3 consists of 14 residues. The input was about 500 ng total RNA; TCR beta cDNA was made from it with a constant-region primer. Three nested multiplex PCR rounds, a slightly modified ARM-PCR method, built the TCR beta libraries. TRBV1-TRBV30 forward and Cbeta reverse primers drove the first two roughly 10-cycle rounds. TCRdb independently ran MiXCR on the multiplex PCR reads; one entry per CDR3 protein. The data hold 180,000 or so distinct CDR3 sequences, with about 60% observed a single time. Unsorted whole blood supplied the blood RNA, and germline DNA was isolated too.

The V call is TRBV10-3, the J call TRBJ2-1; a possible D gene is TRBD2 (5 bases). This clonotype was obtained from a man between 35 and 55 years old with primary liver carcinoma and hepatitis B virus infection. Sequenced input: peripheral blood. CDR3: CAISEGGPNNEQFF. CDR3 coding DNA: TGTGCCATCAGTGAAGGCGGGCCTAACAATGAGCAGTTCTTC.